These T cell receptor beta chains were read from a single sample in a study of shared clonotypes between healthy human individuals. Sequencing was performed with immunoSEQ multiplex PCR; in TCRdb, only in-frame clones are kept and a portion is missing. Of 850,000 to 1,100,000 clones in the sample, roughly 77% were seen once. The sequenced sample consisted of memory CD4+ T cells from PBMCs. Every receptor here comes from a man younger than 35 in good health. Some clones in this sample may be carry-over from other donors' samples. Both conserved end residues are part of each CDR3. Fields, in order: CDR3 protein, CDR3 DNA, J gene, D gene, CDR3 length, V gene, clone size. The D gene is left open where the match is weak. Clone sizes are given selectively: once, few, many, or a class where the clone is expanded.

CDR3aa: CASSPPLAGVSIGTDTQYF; CDR3nt: TGTGCCAGCTCACCACCCCTAGCGGGAGTTTCTATTGGCACAGATACGCAGTATTTT; j_gene: TRBJ2-3; d_gene: TRBD2; len: 19; v_gene: TRBV18; abundance: NA
CDR3aa: CASSQDRHSNTEAFF; CDR3nt: TGCGCCAGCAGCCAAGATCGTCATTCGAACACTGAAGCTTTCTTT; j_gene: TRBJ1-1; d_gene: NA; len: 15; v_gene: TRBV4-3; abundance: NA
CDR3aa: CATSREVATANEKLFF; CDR3nt: TGTGCCACCAGCAGAGAGGTCGCGACGGCTAATGAAAAACTGTTTTTT; j_gene: TRBJ1-4; d_gene: NA; len: 16; v_gene: TRBV15; abundance: NA
CDR3aa: CASSLETRGYGNTIYF; CDR3nt: TGTGCCAGCAGCTTAGAGACGAGAGGGTACGGAAACACCATATATTTT; j_gene: TRBJ1-3; d_gene: NA; len: 16; v_gene: TRBV7-2; abundance: NA
CDR3aa: CASSPLAGKNTGELFF; CDR3nt: TGTGCCAGCAGCCCACTGGCGGGCAAAAACACCGGGGAGCTGTTTTTT; j_gene: TRBJ2-2; d_gene: NA; len: 16; v_gene: TRBV11-2; abundance: few
CDR3aa: CASSLPSNTGELFF; CDR3nt: TGTGCCAGCAGCTTACCCAGCAACACCGGGGAGCTGTTTTTT; j_gene: TRBJ2-2; d_gene: NA; len: 14; v_gene: TRBV11-2; abundance: once
CDR3aa: CASSREPQETQYF; CDR3nt: TGTGCCAGCAGCCGGGAGCCTCAAGAGACCCAGTACTTC; j_gene: TRBJ2-5; d_gene: NA; len: 13; v_gene: TRBV7-9; abundance: NA
CDR3aa: CSVGGTPNYGYTF; CDR3nt: TGCAGCGTTGGCGGGACACCCAACTATGGCTACACCTTC; j_gene: TRBJ1-2; d_gene: NA; len: 13; v_gene: TRBV29-1; abundance: NA
CDR3aa: CASSLRGSGNEQFF; CDR3nt: TGTGCCAGCAGCTTAAGGGGGAGTGGCAATGAGCAGTTCTTC; j_gene: TRBJ2-1; d_gene: NA; len: 14; v_gene: TRBV7-9; abundance: NA
CDR3aa: CASSSHGQGARTDTQYF; CDR3nt: TGTGCCAGCAGTTCCCACGGACAGGGGGCGAGGACAGATACGCAGTATTTT; j_gene: TRBJ2-3; d_gene: TRBD1; len: 17; v_gene: TRBV28; abundance: NA
CDR3aa: CASSQPGQTSHEQYF; CDR3nt: TGTGCCAGCAGCCAACCGGGACAAACAAGCCACGAGCAGTACTTC; j_gene: TRBJ2-7; d_gene: NA; len: 15; v_gene: TRBV4-2; abundance: NA
CDR3aa: CASRDRGAYNEQFF; CDR3nt: TGTGCCAGCAGGGACAGGGGGGCCTACAATGAGCAGTTCTTC; j_gene: TRBJ2-1; d_gene: TRBD1; len: 14; v_gene: TRBV2; abundance: NA
CDR3aa: CASSDRGPTDTQYF; CDR3nt: TGTGCCAGCAGCGACAGAGGCCCCACAGATACGCAGTATTTT; j_gene: TRBJ2-3; d_gene: NA; len: 14; v_gene: TRBV7-2; abundance: NA
CDR3aa: CAISQDLGAQHF; CDR3nt: TGTGCCATCAGCCAAGACCTGGGGGCCCAGCATTTT; j_gene: TRBJ1-5; d_gene: NA; len: 12; v_gene: TRBV10-3; abundance: NA
CDR3aa: CASSLSGTDNEQFF; CDR3nt: TGTGCCAGCAGCCTTAGCGGAACCGACAATGAGCAGTTCTTC; j_gene: TRBJ2-1; d_gene: NA; len: 14; v_gene: TRBV7-3; abundance: once
CDR3aa: CASSVGGLGNTIYF; CDR3nt: TGTGCCAGCAGCGTAGGGGGTTTAGGAAACACCATATATTTT; j_gene: TRBJ1-3; d_gene: NA; len: 14; v_gene: TRBV9; abundance: NA
CDR3aa: CASRSNRVANTEAFF; CDR3nt: TGTGCCAGCAGATCCAACAGGGTAGCGAACACTGAAGCTTTCTTT; j_gene: TRBJ1-1; d_gene: NA; len: 15; v_gene: TRBV28; abundance: once
CDR3aa: CASSQDADRVNTEAFF; CDR3nt: TGTGCCAGCAGCCAAGACGCCGACAGGGTGAACACTGAAGCTTTCTTT; j_gene: TRBJ1-1; d_gene: TRBD1; len: 16; v_gene: TRBV4-2; abundance: many
CDR3aa: CASSPWVTTTSGSVDTQYF; CDR3nt: TGTGCCAGCAGCCCGTGGGTCACCACGACTAGCGGGAGTGTTGATACGCAGTATTTT; j_gene: TRBJ2-3; d_gene: TRBD2; len: 19; v_gene: TRBV7-9; abundance: NA
CDR3aa: CSCAQGSGANVLTF; CDR3nt: TGCAGCTGCGCCCAAGGCTCTGGGGCCAACGTCCTGACTTTC; j_gene: TRBJ2-6; d_gene: NA; len: 14; v_gene: TRBV29-1; abundance: once
CDR3aa: CASSISQGWYQPQHF; CDR3nt: TGTGCCAGTAGTATATCCCAGGGTTGGTATCAGCCCCAGCATTTT; j_gene: TRBJ1-5; d_gene: NA; len: 15; v_gene: TRBV19; abundance: NA
CDR3aa: CASSRLAGGPAYEQYF; CDR3nt: TGTGCCAGTAGTAGACTAGCGGGAGGGCCCGCCTACGAGCAGTACTTC; j_gene: TRBJ2-7; d_gene: TRBD2; len: 16; v_gene: TRBV19; abundance: NA
CDR3aa: CASSYSSYNEQFF; CDR3nt: TGTGCCAGCAGCTACAGCTCCTACAATGAGCAGTTCTTC; j_gene: TRBJ2-1; d_gene: NA; len: 13; v_gene: TRBV5-4; abundance: NA
CDR3aa: CASSRGMYQETQYF; CDR3nt: TGTGCCAGCAGCCGCGGAATGTACCAAGAGACCCAGTACTTC; j_gene: TRBJ2-5; d_gene: NA; len: 14; v_gene: TRBV7-9; abundance: NA
CDR3aa: CASRLTSLPDTQYF; CDR3nt: TGTGCCAGCAGGCTTACTAGTCTCCCAGATACGCAGTATTTT; j_gene: TRBJ2-3; d_gene: NA; len: 14; v_gene: TRBV7-2; abundance: NA
CDR3aa: CASSDGRFEQYF; CDR3nt: TGTGCCAGCAGCGATGGAAGGTTCGAGCAGTACTTC; j_gene: TRBJ2-7; d_gene: NA; len: 12; v_gene: TRBV7-2; abundance: NA
CDR3aa: CASSSRPNTEAFF; CDR3nt: TGTGCCAGCAGCTCCAGACCTAACACTGAAGCTTTCTTT; j_gene: TRBJ1-1; d_gene: NA; len: 13; v_gene: TRBV6-1; abundance: NA
CDR3aa: CSAQGNPLAHF; CDR3nt: TGCAGTGCCCAAGGAAACCCCCTTGCTCATTTT; j_gene: TRBJ2-3; d_gene: NA; len: 11; v_gene: TRBV20-1; abundance: NA
CDR3aa: CASSPGGAGPQNIQYF; CDR3nt: TGTGCCAGCAGCCCTGGGGGGGCAGGGCCCCAAAACATTCAGTACTTC; j_gene: TRBJ2-4; d_gene: NA; len: 16; v_gene: TRBV28; abundance: NA
CDR3aa: CSAPIGQIYTF; CDR3nt: TGCAGTGCTCCGATAGGGCAGATCTACACCTTC; j_gene: TRBJ1-2; d_gene: NA; len: 11; v_gene: TRBV20-1; abundance: NA
CDR3aa: CASSPPGGWQETQYF; CDR3nt: TGTGCCAGCTCACCCCCAGGGGGGTGGCAAGAGACCCAGTACTTC; j_gene: TRBJ2-5; d_gene: NA; len: 15; v_gene: TRBV18; abundance: NA
CDR3aa: CASSLEQGRQFF; CDR3nt: TGTGCCAGCAGCTTAGAACAGGGGCGGCAGTTCTTC; j_gene: TRBJ2-1; d_gene: TRBD1; len: 12; v_gene: TRBV11-3; abundance: once
CDR3aa: CASSPPDRGPLHF; CDR3nt: TGTGCCAGCTCACCACCGGACAGGGGACCACTCCACTTT; j_gene: TRBJ1-6; d_gene: TRBD1; len: 13; v_gene: TRBV18; abundance: NA
CDR3aa: CATRGGTGGFQPQHF; CDR3nt: TGTGCCACCAGGGGCGGGACAGGGGGCTTCCAGCCCCAGCATTTT; j_gene: TRBJ1-5; d_gene: TRBD1; len: 15; v_gene: TRBV15; abundance: NA
CDR3aa: CASRQIGASGRYF; CDR3nt: TGTGCCAGCAGACAAATAGGGGCTAGCGGCCGGTACTTC; j_gene: TRBJ2-7; d_gene: TRBD2; len: 13; v_gene: TRBV11-2; abundance: NA
CDR3aa: CASSKTSGRARLNEQFF; CDR3nt: TGTGCCAGCAGCAAGACTAGCGGGAGGGCCAGGTTGAATGAGCAGTTCTTC; j_gene: TRBJ2-1; d_gene: TRBD2; len: 17; v_gene: TRBV7-3; abundance: NA
CDR3aa: CASSLRAGSNSPLHF; CDR3nt: TGTGCCAGCAGCTTACGGGCAGGGTCCAATTCACCCCTCCACTTT; j_gene: TRBJ1-6; d_gene: NA; len: 15; v_gene: TRBV7-2; abundance: once
CDR3aa: CASSLLAVQETQYF; CDR3nt: TGTGCCAGCAGTTTACTGGCGGTCCAAGAGACCCAGTACTTC; j_gene: TRBJ2-5; d_gene: NA; len: 14; v_gene: TRBV28; abundance: NA
CDR3aa: CASSPLWDRGQNEQFF; CDR3nt: TGTGCCAGCAGTCCCCTATGGGACAGGGGCCAAAATGAGCAGTTCTTC; j_gene: TRBJ2-1; d_gene: TRBD1; len: 16; v_gene: TRBV2; abundance: NA
CDR3aa: CAWWGTGARAFF; CDR3nt: TGTGCCTGGTGGGGCACAGGGGCCAGGGCTTTCTTT; j_gene: TRBJ1-1; d_gene: TRBD1; len: 12; v_gene: TRBV30; abundance: NA
CDR3aa: CASSRDSNTNYGYTF; CDR3nt: TGCGCCAGCAGCAGGGACAGCAACACTAACTATGGCTACACCTTC; j_gene: TRBJ1-2; d_gene: TRBD1; len: 15; v_gene: TRBV5-1; abundance: NA
CDR3aa: CASSGTVPYEQYF; CDR3nt: TGTGCCAGCAGTGGTACAGTTCCCTACGAGCAGTACTTC; j_gene: TRBJ2-7; d_gene: NA; len: 13; v_gene: TRBV6-1; abundance: once
CDR3aa: CASTGQGDQPQHF; CDR3nt: TGTGCCAGCACCGGACAGGGGGATCAGCCCCAGCATTTT; j_gene: TRBJ1-5; d_gene: TRBD1; len: 13; v_gene: TRBV6-1; abundance: NA
CDR3aa: CASSQDGLAGGLKQFF; CDR3nt: TGTGCCAGCAGCCAAGATGGACTAGCGGGAGGGTTGAAGCAGTTCTTC; j_gene: TRBJ2-1; d_gene: TRBD2; len: 16; v_gene: TRBV4-2; abundance: NA
CDR3aa: CASIRRQGENGYTF; CDR3nt: TGTGCCAGCATCCGCCGGCAGGGCGAAAATGGCTACACCTTC; j_gene: TRBJ1-2; d_gene: NA; len: 14; v_gene: TRBV4-2; abundance: NA
CDR3aa: CAWRGSEKLFF; CDR3nt: TGTGCCTGGAGGGGGTCTGAAAAACTGTTTTTT; j_gene: TRBJ1-4; d_gene: NA; len: 11; v_gene: TRBV30; abundance: few
CDR3aa: CASSFPGAGELFF; CDR3nt: TGTGCCAGCAGCTTCCCCGGGGCCGGGGAGCTGTTTTTT; j_gene: TRBJ2-2; d_gene: NA; len: 13; v_gene: TRBV7-3; abundance: NA
CDR3aa: CASSPSGGSQYNEQFF; CDR3nt: TGTGCCAGCAGCCCATCGGGCGGGAGCCAATACAATGAGCAGTTCTTC; j_gene: TRBJ2-1; d_gene: TRBD2; len: 16; v_gene: TRBV7-2; abundance: NA
CDR3aa: CASRPLGRAYEQYF; CDR3nt: TGTGCCAGCAGGCCCCTGGGACGAGCCTACGAGCAGTACTTC; j_gene: TRBJ2-7; d_gene: NA; len: 14; v_gene: TRBV28; abundance: NA
CDR3aa: CASSLGQITGELFF; CDR3nt: TGTGCCAGCAGCCTCGGACAGATCACCGGGGAGCTGTTTTTT; j_gene: TRBJ2-2; d_gene: NA; len: 14; v_gene: TRBV7-3; abundance: NA
CDR3aa: CASRPSGSYEQYF; CDR3nt: TGTGCCAGCCGACCTAGCGGGAGCTACGAGCAGTACTTC; j_gene: TRBJ2-7; d_gene: TRBD2; len: 13; v_gene: TRBV5-4; abundance: NA
CDR3aa: CASSFSGSGNTIYF; CDR3nt: TGTGCCAGCAGTTTTTCAGGGTCTGGAAACACCATATATTTT; j_gene: TRBJ1-3; d_gene: NA; len: 14; v_gene: TRBV28; abundance: NA
CDR3aa: CATSRDVGEAYEQYF; CDR3nt: TGTGCCACCAGCAGAGATGTGGGGGAGGCCTACGAGCAGTACTTC; j_gene: TRBJ2-7; d_gene: NA; len: 15; v_gene: TRBV15; abundance: few
CDR3aa: CASSPRAGNTEAFF; CDR3nt: TGCGCCAGCAGCCCACGAGCTGGGAACACTGAAGCTTTCTTT; j_gene: TRBJ1-1; d_gene: NA; len: 14; v_gene: TRBV5-1; abundance: once
CDR3aa: CASRYSSQPQHF; CDR3nt: TGTGCCAGCAGGTATAGCAGTCAGCCCCAGCATTTT; j_gene: TRBJ1-5; d_gene: NA; len: 12; v_gene: TRBV2; abundance: NA
CDR3aa: CASRSSGGEKLFF; CDR3nt: TGTGCCAGCAGATCGTCTGGAGGGGAAAAACTGTTTTTT; j_gene: TRBJ1-4; d_gene: NA; len: 13; v_gene: TRBV6-1; abundance: few
CDR3aa: CAWSVRDGREAFF; CDR3nt: TGTGCCTGGAGTGTTAGGGACGGAAGAGAAGCTTTCTTT; j_gene: TRBJ1-1; d_gene: NA; len: 13; v_gene: TRBV30; abundance: few